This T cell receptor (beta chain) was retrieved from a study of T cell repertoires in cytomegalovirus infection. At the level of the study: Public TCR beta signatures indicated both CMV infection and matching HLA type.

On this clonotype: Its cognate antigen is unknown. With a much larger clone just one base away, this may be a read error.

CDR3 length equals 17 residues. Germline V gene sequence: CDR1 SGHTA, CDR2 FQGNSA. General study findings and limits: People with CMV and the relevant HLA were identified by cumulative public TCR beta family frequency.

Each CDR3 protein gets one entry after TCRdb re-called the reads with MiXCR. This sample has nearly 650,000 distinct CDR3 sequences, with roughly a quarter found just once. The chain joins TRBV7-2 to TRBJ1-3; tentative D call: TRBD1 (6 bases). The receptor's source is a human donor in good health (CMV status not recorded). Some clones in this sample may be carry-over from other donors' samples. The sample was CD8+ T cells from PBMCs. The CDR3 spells CASSYLTGLGSGNIIYF. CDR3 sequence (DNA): TGTGCCAGCAGTTACCTGACAGGCTTAGGCTCTGGAAACATCATATATTTT.